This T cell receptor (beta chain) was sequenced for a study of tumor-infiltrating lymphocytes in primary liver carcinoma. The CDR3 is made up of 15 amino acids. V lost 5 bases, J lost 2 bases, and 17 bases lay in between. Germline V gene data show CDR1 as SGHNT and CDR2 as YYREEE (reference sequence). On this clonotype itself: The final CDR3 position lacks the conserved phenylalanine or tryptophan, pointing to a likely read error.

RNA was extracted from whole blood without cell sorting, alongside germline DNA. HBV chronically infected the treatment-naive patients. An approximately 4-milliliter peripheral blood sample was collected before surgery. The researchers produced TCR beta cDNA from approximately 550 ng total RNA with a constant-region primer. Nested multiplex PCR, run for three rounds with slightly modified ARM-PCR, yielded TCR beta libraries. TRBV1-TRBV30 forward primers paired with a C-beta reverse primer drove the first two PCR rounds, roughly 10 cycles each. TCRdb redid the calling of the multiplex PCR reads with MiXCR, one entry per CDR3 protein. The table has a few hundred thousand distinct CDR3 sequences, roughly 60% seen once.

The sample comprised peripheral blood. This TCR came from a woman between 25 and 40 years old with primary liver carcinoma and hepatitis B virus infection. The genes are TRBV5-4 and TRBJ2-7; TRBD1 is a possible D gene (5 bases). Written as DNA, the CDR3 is TGTGCCAGCAGTTCCCCGACAGATACTACCTACGAGCAGTACTTA. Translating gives CASSSPTDTTYEQYL.